The next 6 T cell receptor beta chains were all read from a single sample in a study of cytomegalovirus exposure and HLA in healthy donors. A multiplex PCR was run with 60 Vbeta primers and 13 Jbeta primers. Here immunoSEQ multiplex PCR was the method, and the copy in TCRdb shows in-frame clones only, minus some. The sample gives more than 95,000 clones, 70% to 85% of which show up once; 3% to 3.5% is in the top ten. What was sequenced was PBMCs. These receptors all come from a woman aged 45-65 years in good health and CMV-seronegative.

V usage is TRBV19 and J usage is TRBJ2-5; weak D call: TRBD2 (6 bases). The CDR3 covers 16 residues. Per germline, CDR1 LNHDA and CDR2 SQIVND (reference sequence). V was cut by 4 bases and J by 1 base, with 16 bases left in between. CDR3 sequence reads: CASSNRGSRPQETQYF. In nucleotides, the CDR3 is TGTGCCAGTAGTAATCGGGGGAGCCGTCCCCAAGAGACCCAGTACTTC. Complete variable domain (other parts from reference TRBV19 and TRBJ2-5): DGGITQSPKYLFRKEGQNVTLSCEQNLNHDAMYWYRQDPGQGLRLIYYSQIVNDFQKGDIAEGYSVSREKKESFPLTVTSAQKNPTAFYLCASSNRGSRPQETQYFGPGTRLLVL.

The chain combines TRBV13 with TRBJ2-1; D possibly corresponds to TRBD1 (6 bases). The germline V gene encodes CDR1 PRHDT and CDR2 FYEKMQ (reference sequence). This CDR3 is 16 amino acids long. Trimming took 1 base from V and 6 from J, leaving 16 bases between them. The CDR3 DNA is TGTGCCAGCAGCTTAGAACAGGGAAGGTCGGTCAATGAGCAGTTCTTC. Its translation is CASSLEQGRSVNEQFF.

The genes are TRBV5-4 and TRBJ2-1; 7 positions agree with TRBD1. V gave up 6 bases and J gave up 8 bases; unmatched junction bases: 14. The length of the CDR3 is 15 residues. In germline, CDR1 is SGHNT, CDR2 YYREEE (reference sequence). CDR3: CASNSGGKIKYEQFF. CDR3 DNA sequence: TGTGCCAGCAACTCAGGGGGAAAGATTAAATATGAGCAGTTCTTC.

This chain links TRBV7-8 with TRBJ2-7; TRBD1 matches 9 bases. The germline CDR1 and CDR2 sequences are SGHVS and FQNEAQ. This CDR3 is 17 amino acids long. V lost 4 bases and J lost 4; bases outside the gene matches: 14. The CDR3 DNA is TGTGCCAGCAGCTACGGGGGACAGGGAAAGGTACCATACGAGCAGTACTTC. Translated, it gives CASSYGGQGKVPYEQYF.

This clone appeared once. The chain joins TRBV19 to TRBJ2-7; tentative D call: TRBD1 (5 bases). V was pared by 3 bases and J by 0 bases, with 9 bases between. CDR1 LNHDA and CDR2 SQIVND come from the germline V gene (reference sequence). The CDR3 runs to 14 residues. The CDR3 sequence is CASSIQDNSYEQYF. CDR3 DNA: TGTGCCAGTAGTATCCAGGACAACTCCTACGAGCAGTACTTC.

The chain has TRBV19 and TRBJ2-2, with 12 bases fitting TRBD2. CDR1 LNHDA and CDR2 SQIVND come from the germline V gene (reference sequence). Trimming removed 1 base from V and 5 bases from J; junction bases left unmatched: 11. The CDR3 runs 19 residues. The CDR3 nucleotides read TGTGCCAGTAGTATAGTTCCCGGACTAGCGGGACAGGAGACCGGGGAGCTGTTTTTT. It encodes CASSIVPGLAGQETGELFF.